These 26 T cell receptor beta chains were all obtained from the same sample, sequenced in a study of vaccination effects on CD4 cells after COVID-19. Which antigens these TCRs recognize remains unknown. Sequencing used immunoSEQ multiplex PCR; TCRdb keeps in-frame clones, though not all of them. This repertoire shows some 60,000 clones, 78% found once; its top ten account for 3.5% to 5.5%. Cultured cells yielded isolated CD4+ T cells after 10 days. All study participants received two doses of BNT162b2 or mRNA-1273 vaccine. This sample comprised CD4+ T cells from PBMCs cultured without peptide, obtained after COVID-19 vaccination. The receptors here all came from a human donor who received a COVID-19 vaccine.

The chain combines TRBV21-1 with TRBJ1-1. TRBV21-1 constitutes a pseudogene. This CDR3 is 13 amino acids long. The CDR3 is CASSKTGKTEAFF. CDR3 DNA: TGTGCCAGCAGCAAGACGGGAAAGACTGAAGCTTTCTTT.

The rearrangement joins TRBV7-3 to TRBJ2-7; 7 bases align to TRBD2. CDR3 length: 13 residues. Looked up from germline, CDR1 is SGHTA and CDR2 is FQGTGA. Trimming took 5 bases from V and 3 from J; bases not matched to a gene: 4. CDR3: CASSPSGGYEQYF. The CDR3 bases are TGTGCCAGCAGCCCATCGGGGGGCTACGAGCAGTACTTC.

This chain connects TRBV30 to TRBJ1-2; no clear D. V was clipped by 3 bases and J by 1 base, with 15 bases between them. Germline-derived CDR1 and CDR2 are GTSNPN and SVGIG (reference sequence). The CDR3 sequence is 15 residues long. CDR3 nucleotide sequence: TGTGCCTGGAGATCCCTCCCTGGGGTTAACTATGGCTACACCTTC. It yields the protein CAWRSLPGVNYGYTF.

This rearrangement joins TRBV11-2 to TRBJ2-3; D gene ambiguous. The CDR3 consists of 13 residues. Trimming took off 6 bases at V and 1 base at J, with 8 bases between the two ends. Germline V gene data show CDR1 as SGHAT and CDR2 as FQNNGV. The CDR3 sequence is CASSLWGTDTQYF. The CDR3 DNA reads TGTGCCAGCAGTTTATGGGGCACAGATACGCAGTATTTT.

V gene TRBV6-2 or TRBV6-3 combines with J gene TRBJ1-2, with D unclear. Germline V gene sequence: CDR1 MNHEY, CDR2 SVGEGT. V was pared by 2 bases and J by 6 bases, with 7 bases between. There are 12 residues in the CDR3. CDR3 protein: CASSYTRNGYTF. DNA of the CDR3: TGTGCCAGCAGTTACACCCGTAATGGCTACACCTTC.

This chain joins TRBV11-2 and TRBJ2-4, with D possibly TRBD2 on 6 matching bases. Trimming removed 4 bases from V and 0 bases from J, with 16 bases in between. The CDR3 is 17 residues long. Germline loops: CDR1 SGHAT, CDR2 FQNNGV. CDR3 sequence reads: CASSYTGGPLAKNIQYF. CDR3 nucleotide sequence: TGTGCCAGCAGCTATACCGGGGGACCCCTAGCCAAAAACATTCAGTACTTC.

The V and J genes are TRBV18 and TRBJ2-3; D not certain. V was pared by 0 bases and J by 7 bases, with 11 bases between. CDR1 KGHSH and CDR2 LQKENI come from the germline V gene. CDR3 length: 14 residues. This CDR3 is CASSPPSKSNTQYF. In nucleotides, the CDR3 is TGTGCCAGCTCACCACCCAGTAAGTCTAATACGCAGTATTTT.

The rearrangement uses TRBV27 and TRBJ2-7; D remains unclear. This CDR3 is built from 13 residues. V was cut by 8 bases and J by 3 bases, with 14 bases left in between. Per the germline V gene, CDR1 is MNHEY and CDR2 is SMNVEV (reference sequence). DNA of the CDR3: TGTGCCAGCCACTCGGGCAGAATCTACGAGCAGTACTTC. It yields the protein CASHSGRIYEQYF.

This clone turned up a few times. V is TRBV5-1 and J is TRBJ1-2, with 9 bases aligning to TRBD1. CDR3 length: 14 amino acids. CDR1 and CDR2 from the germline V gene are SGHRS and YFSETQ. Trimming at V came to 4 bases and at J to 4 bases, leaving 5 bases not matched to a gene. The CDR3 coding sequence is TGCGCCAGCAGCGCCGGACAGGGGAGCTATGGCTACACCTTC. This sequence encodes CASSAGQGSYGYTF.

The chain employs TRBV7-2 and TRBJ2-7; weak D call: TRBD1 (5 bases). Trimming left V 2 bases short and J 3 bases short, with 8 bases between. Germline CDR1 SGHTA, CDR2 FQGNSA. The CDR3 spans 13 residues. The CDR3 reads CASSLTTDYEQYF. DNA of the CDR3: TGTGCCAGCAGCTTAACGACAGACTACGAGCAGTACTTC.

V is TRBV5-8 and J is TRBJ2-7; D may be TRBD1 (5 bases). This CDR3 is built from 15 residues. CDR1 and CDR2 (germline): SGHTS, YDEGEE. V was cut by 2 bases and J by 2 bases, with 14 bases left in between. The CDR3 DNA follows: TGTGCCAGCAGCTTACACCGGATACAGGCCTACGAGCAGTACTTC. It is translated as CASSLHRIQAYEQYF.

The V gene is TRBV2, the J gene TRBJ1-1, with 8 bases fitting TRBD1. Germline V CDR1 and CDR2: SNHLY, FYNNEI. The CDR3 is 15 residues long. Losses at the gene ends were 6 bases for V and 1 base for J; bases not matched to a gene: 7. The CDR3 region has the DNA TGTGCCAGCAGGCGGACAGGGACGGGGAACACTGAAGCTTTCTTT. Residues: CASRRTGTGNTEAFF.

V usage is TRBV5-4 and J usage is TRBJ2-1; 8 bases are shared with TRBD1. The CDR3 length is 15 residues. CDR1 is SGHNT, CDR2 YYREEE, per germline (reference sequence). V dropped 3 bases and J dropped 8; count of bases not matched to a gene: 10. CDR3 loop: CASSSPGQGIYEQFF. The CDR3 nucleotides read TGTGCCAGCAGCTCGCCCGGACAGGGAATTTATGAGCAGTTCTTC.

The chain uses TRBV18 and TRBJ2-3; no reliable D call. The CDR3 has 13 amino acids. V lost 3 bases and J 1 base, leaving 5 bases between the germline ends. CDR1 and CDR2 from the germline V gene are KGHSH and LQKENI. The CDR3 DNA follows: TGTGCCAGCTCACCGCTAGGCACAGATACGCAGTATTTT. Protein product: CASSPLGTDTQYF.

The V gene is TRBV3-1 (or the pseudogene TRBV3-2), the J gene TRBJ1-4, with a possible D match to TRBD1 (6 bases). Germline loops: CDR1 LGHDT, CDR2 YNNKEL (reference sequence). V was trimmed by 6 bases and J by 5 bases, leaving 16 bases between them. This CDR3 contains 15 residues. CDR3 nucleotide sequence: TGTGCCAGCAGAACAGGGTTGGGGCGCAATGAAAAACTGTTTTTT. Encoded protein: CASRTGLGRNEKLFF.

The rearrangement joins TRBV18 to TRBJ2-1, with TRBD1 matching over 7 bases. Germline loops: CDR1 KGHSH, CDR2 LQKENI. The CDR3 length is 14 residues. J was trimmed by 5 bases and V by 3 bases; bases with no gene match: 4. The chain's CDR3 is CASSPTGRDNEQFF. In DNA form, the CDR3 reads TGTGCCAGCTCACCGACAGGGAGAGACAATGAGCAGTTCTTC.

The CDR3 reads CASSQAGHRQGGPYGYTF. The CDR3 DNA reads TGTGCCAGCAGCCAAGCGGGCCACCGACAGGGAGGTCCCTATGGCTACACCTTC. This sequence joins TRBV3-1 (or the pseudogene TRBV3-2) and TRBJ1-2; 7 nucleotides agree with TRBD1. Germline V CDR1 and CDR2: LGHDT, YNNKEL (reference sequence). V shed 1 base and J 4 bases; nucleotides not matched to a gene: 15. The CDR3 is made up of 18 amino acids.

This clone was observed a single time. The rearrangement uses TRBV29-1 and TRBJ2-3; the D call may be TRBD1 or TRBD2 (5 bases each). V gave up 7 bases and J gave up 3 bases, with 14 bases separating them. Germline CDR1 reads SQVTM; CDR2 reads ANQGSEA. This CDR3 region has 13 residues. In DNA form, the CDR3 reads TGCAGCGCGGGGCTAGATATAACAGATACGCAGTATTTT. It encodes CSAGLDITDTQYF.

A single count supports this clone. The CDR3 DNA follows: TGTGCCAGCCATTCAGGGGGATCTGCGCAGTATTTT. Protein product: CASHSGGSAQYF. J is TRBJ2-3 and V is TRBV12-3 or TRBV12-4; 7 nucleotides match TRBD1. The CDR3 is 12 residues long. J was trimmed by 10 bases and V by 8 bases; bases with no gene match: 9.

The chain joins TRBV18 to TRBJ2-3, with 10 bases aligning to TRBD2. The V and J ends lost 6 bases and 1 base, in that order; junction bases with no gene match: 7. Germline V lookup: CDR1 KGHSH, CDR2 LQKENI. This CDR3 is 16 amino acids long. This CDR3 reads CASSNAGTSGTDTQYF. For the CDR3, the DNA is TGTGCCAGCTCGAACGCCGGGACTAGCGGCACAGATACGCAGTATTTT.

The rearrangement links TRBV21-1 to TRBJ2-7; the D call TRBD2 from the table was never checked on the DNA. TRBV21-1 represents a pseudogene. The CDR3 is 16 residues long. DNA of the CDR3: TGTGCCAGCAGCAAAGGGGCTAGCGGGCGGTACTACGAGCAGTACTTC. This translates into CASSKGASGRYYEQYF.

DNA of the CDR3: TGTGCCAGTACGACCGAGCCAAACACAGATACGCAGTATTTT. Translation gives CASTTEPNTDTQYF. The chain uses TRBV19 and TRBJ2-3, with unresolved D. Germline V gene sequence: CDR1 LNHDA, CDR2 SQIVND (reference sequence). Trimming pared 7 bases from V and 2 bases from J, leaving 13 bases between. This CDR3 has 14 amino acids.

The genes are TRBV3-1 (or the pseudogene TRBV3-2) and TRBJ1-6; D is uncertain. Trimming took 1 base from V and 4 from J, leaving 5 bases between them. There are 14 residues in the CDR3. The germline CDR1 and CDR2 sequences are LGHDT and YNNKEL (reference sequence). The chain's CDR3 is CASSQVGYNSPLHF. Here the CDR3 DNA reads TGTGCCAGCAGCCAAGTGGGATATAATTCACCCCTCCACTTT.

This chain's CDR3 is CASSLVGRRLAGGNEQFF. The CDR3 DNA reads as TGCGCCAGCAGCCTAGTTGGCCGGCGACTAGCGGGAGGGAATGAGCAGTTCTTC. The chain links TRBV4-1 to TRBJ2-1; TRBD2 agrees at 14 bases. The CDR3 has 18 residues. Trimming at V came to 4 bases and at J to 7 bases, leaving 12 bases not matched to a gene. Germline lookup yields CDR1 MGHRA and CDR2 YSYEKL.

The chain recombines TRBV3-1 (or the pseudogene TRBV3-2) with TRBJ2-7; D is unclear. The CDR3 covers 12 residues. Trimming pared 3 bases from V and 2 bases from J, leaving 5 bases between. Germline CDR1 LGHDT, CDR2 YNNKEL (reference sequence). In nucleotides, the CDR3 is TGTGCCAGCAGCCAGAGAACCTACGAGCAGTACTTC. Its protein is CASSQRTYEQYF.

Only one count was recorded for this clone. This chain links TRBV15 with TRBJ2-5, with D unclear. The length of the CDR3 is 12 residues. Germline loops: CDR1 LNHNV, CDR2 YYDKDF (reference sequence). With 0 bases removed from V and 4 bases from J, the gap between germline ends came to 3 bases. In nucleotides, the CDR3 is TGTGCCACCAGCAGAGAAAGAGAGACCCAGTACTTC. Amino acid sequence: CATSRERETQYF.